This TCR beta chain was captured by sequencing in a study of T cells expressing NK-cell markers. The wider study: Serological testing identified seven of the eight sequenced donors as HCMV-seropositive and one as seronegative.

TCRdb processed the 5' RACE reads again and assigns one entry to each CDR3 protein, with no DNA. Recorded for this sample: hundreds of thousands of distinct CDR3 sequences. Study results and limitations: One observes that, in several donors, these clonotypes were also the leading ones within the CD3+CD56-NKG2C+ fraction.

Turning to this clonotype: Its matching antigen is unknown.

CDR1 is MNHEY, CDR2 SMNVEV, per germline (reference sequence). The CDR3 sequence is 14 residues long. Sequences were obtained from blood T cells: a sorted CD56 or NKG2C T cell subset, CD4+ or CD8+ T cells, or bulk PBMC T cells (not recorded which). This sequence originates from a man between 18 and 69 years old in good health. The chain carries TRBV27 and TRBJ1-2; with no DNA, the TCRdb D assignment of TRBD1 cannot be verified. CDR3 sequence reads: CASSRNAPNYGYTF.